What follows are 17 T cell receptor beta chains derived from one specimen sequenced in a study of blood T cell repertoires in COVID-19. Assay used: immunoSEQ multiplex PCR; TCRdb lists only in-frame clones, some missing. This sample has 60,000 to 65,000 clones; roughly three quarters occur once, and the top ten carry about 29%. Sequencing input: peripheral blood. All receptors come from a human donor in a cohort sampled during active COVID-19.

The gene calls are TRBV29-1 and TRBJ2-1; D gene uncertain. The CDR3 runs 12 residues. Germline CDR1 and CDR2: SQVTM and ANQGSEA. Trimming pared 0 bases from V and 6 bases from J, leaving 6 bases between. The CDR3 loop is CSVEESSNEQFF. DNA for the CDR3: TGCAGCGTTGAAGAGTCGAGCAATGAGCAGTTCTTC.

The chain recombines TRBV28 with TRBJ2-7; tentatively, D is TRBD1 (6 bases). Looked up from germline, CDR1 is MDHEN and CDR2 is SYDVKM. This CDR3 is 15 amino acids long. With 3 bases removed from V and 2 bases from J, the gap between germline ends came to 14 bases. CDR3 bases: TGTGCCAGCAGTTTGGCCGGGACAATAACCTACGAGCAGTACTTC. This sequence encodes CASSLAGTITYEQYF.

The chain uses TRBV10-3 and TRBJ1-5, with 7 bases identical to TRBD1. This CDR3 spans 13 amino acids. Trimming at V came to 6 bases and at J to 6 bases, leaving 5 bases not matched to a gene. Germline lookup yields CDR1 ENHRY and CDR2 SYGVKD. CDR3 DNA: TGTGCCATCAGCCCAGGGGGAGGTCAGCCCCAGCATTTT. Amino acids: CAISPGGGQPQHF.

The chain couples TRBV14 to TRBJ2-1; perhaps TRBD2 as D (6 bases). CDR3 length: 16 residues. The germline V gene encodes CDR1 SGHDN and CDR2 FVKESK. The V gene lost 4 bases and the J gene lost 10 bases, with 23 bases spanning the gap. CDR3 in amino acids: CASSRYEGAPRGEQFF. CDR3 coding DNA: TGTGCCAGCAGCCGATACGAGGGAGCCCCTCGGGGGGAGCAGTTCTTC.

The V gene is TRBV5-1, the J gene TRBJ2-3, with a possible D match to TRBD2 (6 bases). Deletions cut 1 base from V and 4 bases from J, with 10 bases between. The CDR3 runs to 14 residues. The germline gives CDR1 SGHRS, CDR2 YFSETQ. The CDR3 sequence: CASSLTSSADTQYF. CDR3 in DNA: TGCGCCAGCAGCTTGACTAGCTCGGCAGATACGCAGTATTTT.

The chain carries TRBV6-5 and TRBJ2-1; 9 positions agree with TRBD2. V was clipped by 0 bases and J by 9 bases; unmatched bases: 6. The CDR3 has 15 residues. Per germline, CDR1 MNHEY and CDR2 SVGAGI. This CDR3 is CASSYSASGDGEQFF. In DNA form, the CDR3 reads TGTGCCAGCAGTTACTCGGCTAGCGGGGATGGTGAGCAGTTCTTC.

In this sample, this clone turned up many times. This sequence joins TRBV5-8 and TRBJ2-7, with D tentatively TRBD1 (6 bases). Trimming pared 7 bases from V and 7 bases from J, leaving 15 bases between. Germline-derived CDR1 and CDR2 are SGHTS and YDEGEE. The CDR3 is made up of 12 amino acids. CDR3 coding DNA: TGTGCCAGCGGGGGCCTCCTGGGAGAGCAGTACTTC. This encodes CASGGLLGEQYF. Using reference TRBV5-8 and TRBJ2-7 for the parts outside the CDR3, the full variable domain is EAGVTQSPTHLIKTRGQQATLRCSPISGHTSVYWYQQALGLGLQFLLWYDEGEERNRGNFPPRFSGRQFPNYSSELNVNALELEDSALYLCASGGLLGEQYFGPGTRLTVT.

The chain uses TRBV30 and TRBJ2-7; TRBD1 matches at 8 bases. V trimming: 4 bases; J trimming: 6 bases; junction bases outside the gene matches: 8. The CDR3 has 13 residues. Germline lookup yields CDR1 GTSNPN and CDR2 SVGIG (reference sequence). The CDR3 DNA follows: TGTGCCTGGACCGCAGGGGGCACAGGCGAGCAGTACTTC. Encoded protein: CAWTAGGTGEQYF.

This rearrangement joins TRBV6-6 to TRBJ2-5, with D uncertain. V lost 7 bases and J 1 base, leaving 10 bases between the germline ends. CDR1 and CDR2 (germline): MNHNY, SVGAGI (reference sequence). The CDR3 totals 13 residues. Here the CDR3 reads CASTRQAQETQYF. The CDR3 coding sequence is TGTGCCAGCACCAGGCAAGCCCAAGAGACCCAGTACTTC.

The J gene is TRBJ2-7, the V gene TRBV6-5, with 7 bases matching TRBD1. V shed 6 bases and J 2 bases; nucleotides not matched to a gene: 7. This CDR3 is 14 amino acids long. In germline, CDR1 is MNHEY, CDR2 SVGAGI. DNA of the CDR3: TGTGCCAGCAGAAATCGGGACAGCGCCTACGAGCAGTACTTC. Translating gives CASRNRDSAYEQYF.

This chain links TRBV12-3 or TRBV12-4 with TRBJ1-1; perhaps TRBD1 as D (6 bases). The CDR3 consists of 13 residues. Between the trimmed V and J ends, which lost 6 bases and 0 bases, there was a span of 8 bases. The CDR3 reads CASRRDMNTEAFF. The CDR3 nucleotides are TGTGCCAGCAGGAGGGACATGAACACTGAAGCTTTCTTT.

This clone was seen a few times. The V gene is TRBV6-9, the J gene TRBJ2-5, with D possibly being TRBD2 (6 bases). The CDR3 has 14 amino acids. Germline V lookup: CDR1 MNHGY, CDR2 SVAAGI. The V and J ends lost 6 bases and 2 bases respectively, with 13 bases between them. This chain's CDR3 is CASSRWDSQETQYF. The CDR3 coding sequence is TGTGCCAGCAGCCGGTGGGACTCACAAGAGACCCAGTACTTC.

CDR3 in DNA: TGTGCCAGCAGCGTAGGGTCCAGCGGAGGATACAATGAGCAGTTCTTC. This translates into CASSVGSSGGYNEQFF. The chain uses TRBV9 and TRBJ2-1, with TRBD2 as a possible D gene (5 bases). There are 16 residues in the CDR3. Deletions cut 0 bases from V and 4 bases from J, with 14 bases between. From germline, CDR1 is SGDLS and CDR2 YYNGEE.

The CDR3 loop reads CASSQGGPLGNEQFF. The CDR3 DNA reads as TGTGCCAGCAGCCAAGGGGGGCCGCTAGGTAATGAGCAGTTCTTC. The J gene is TRBJ2-1, the V gene TRBV3-1 (or the pseudogene TRBV3-2), with D tentatively TRBD1 (6 bases). The CDR3 runs to 15 residues. Germline CDR1 LGHDT, CDR2 YNNKEL (reference sequence). The ends were cut back, 1 base at V and 7 bases at J, with 14 bases in the middle.

The CDR3 sequence is CASSLRATGTTSYEQYF. The CDR3, as DNA: TGTGCCAGCAGCTTGAGGGCGACAGGGACAACCTCCTACGAGCAGTACTTC. The chain has TRBV7-9 and TRBJ2-7, with TRBD1 matching 7 bases. The CDR3 sequence is 17 residues long. Germline V gives CDR1 SEHNR, CDR2 FQNEAQ (reference sequence). The junction had 11 bases not matched to a gene; V was cut back by 3 bases and J by 0 bases.

This chain connects TRBV14 to TRBJ2-1; D not resolved. CDR3 length: 12 residues. Germline-derived CDR1 and CDR2 are SGHDN and FVKESK. V was clipped by 4 bases and J by 5 bases, with 6 bases between them. CDR3 DNA: TGTGCCAGCAGCCCGAGTCACAATGAGCAGTTCTTC. Translated, it gives CASSPSHNEQFF.

J is TRBJ2-1 and V is TRBV29-1; 13 bases are a match to TRBD2. The V gene's germline CDR1 is SQVTM and CDR2 ANQGSEA. V lost 4 bases to trimming and J lost 5 bases; unmatched junction nucleotides: 5. CDR3 length: 15 residues. The CDR3 bases are TGCAGCGTTGTACCCGGGACTAGCGGGAACAATGAGCAGTTCTTC. Translating it yields CSVVPGTSGNNEQFF.